Sequencing of this T cell receptor (beta chain) was carried out in a study of cytomegalovirus exposure and HLA in healthy donors. Across the whole study: A later analysis reported the approximately 120 validation repertoires used the same platform as the roughly 700 first-cohort repertoires.

Produced via immunoSEQ multiplex PCR; TCRdb's table is partial and in-frame only. The profile shows about 310,000 clones, roughly 88% of them singletons. Findings and caveats of the study: Among TCR beta chains, those listed as cytomegalovirus-associated numbered about 150. It was reported that the classifier diagnosed cytomegalovirus status with high specificity and sensitivity in both the original and validation cohorts.

With regard to this clone: Its specificity is unknown. At one end, the junction sequence differs from germline, possibly due to a read error.

The CDR3 is made up of 15 amino acids. Germline CDR1 SNHLY, CDR2 FYNNEI. The donors formed part of the approximately 110-subject validation cohort, distinct from the roughly 660-subject first cohort. The chain links TRBV2 to TRBJ2-7, with 11 bases lining up with TRBD2. This clonotype was sampled from a man in his thirties or forties in good health and CMV-seronegative. Sequencing was performed on PBMCs. The CDR3 coding sequence is TGTGCCAGCAGAGAAGGGACTAGCGGATCCTACGAGCAGTACTTC. This gives the protein CASREGTSGSYEQYF.